This T cell receptor beta chain was observed in a study of shared clonotypes between healthy human individuals. The naive CD8 population came from CD45RO-negative cells selected for CCR7, without terminally differentiated effector memory CD45RA+ cells. Sequencing was performed with immunoSEQ multiplex PCR; in TCRdb, only in-frame clones are kept and a portion is missing. The sample has roughly 1,800,000 clones; roughly 95% are singletons. This CDR3 has 19 residues. This TCR was sampled from a young man in good health. Sequences were obtained from naive CD8+ T cells sorted from blood. This chain joins TRBV12-1 and TRBJ2-7; the D segment call TRBD2 is taken from the table without a DNA check. TRBV12-1 is flagged as a pseudogene. The CDR3 region is CASSFLGLAGIGHNRRQYF. The CDR3 DNA reads as TGTGCCAGCAGCTTTCTTGGACTAGCGGGAATAGGCCATAATCGAAGGCAGTACTTC.